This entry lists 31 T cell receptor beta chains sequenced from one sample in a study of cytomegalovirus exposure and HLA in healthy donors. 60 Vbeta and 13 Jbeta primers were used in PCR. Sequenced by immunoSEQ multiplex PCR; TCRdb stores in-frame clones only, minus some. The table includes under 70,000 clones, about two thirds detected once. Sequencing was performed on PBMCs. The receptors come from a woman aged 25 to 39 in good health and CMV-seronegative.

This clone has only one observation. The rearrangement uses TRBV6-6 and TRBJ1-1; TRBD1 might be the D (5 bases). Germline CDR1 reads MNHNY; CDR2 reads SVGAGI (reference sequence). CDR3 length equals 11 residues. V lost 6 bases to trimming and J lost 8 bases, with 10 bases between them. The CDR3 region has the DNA TGTGCCAGCAGCCACGGACAAGAAGCTTTCTTT. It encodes CASSHGQEAFF.

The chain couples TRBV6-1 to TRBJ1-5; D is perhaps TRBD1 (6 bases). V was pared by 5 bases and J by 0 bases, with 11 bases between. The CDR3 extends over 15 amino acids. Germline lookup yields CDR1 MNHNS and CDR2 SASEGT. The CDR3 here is CASSTRGSSNQPQHF. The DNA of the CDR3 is TGTGCCAGCAGTACCAGGGGAAGTAGCAATCAGCCCCAGCATTTT.

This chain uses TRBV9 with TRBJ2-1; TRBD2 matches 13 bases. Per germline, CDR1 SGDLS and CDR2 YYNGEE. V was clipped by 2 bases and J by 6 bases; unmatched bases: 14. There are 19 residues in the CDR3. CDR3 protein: CASSVAPLAGGRSVNEQFF. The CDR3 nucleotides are TGTGCCAGCAGCGTGGCCCCACTAGCGGGGGGGCGATCCGTCAATGAGCAGTTCTTC.

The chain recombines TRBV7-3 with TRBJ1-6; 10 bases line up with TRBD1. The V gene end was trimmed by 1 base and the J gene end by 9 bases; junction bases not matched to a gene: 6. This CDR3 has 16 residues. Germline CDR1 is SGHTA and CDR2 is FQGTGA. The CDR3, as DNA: TGTGCCAGCAGCTTAAGTGGACAGGGGGGAGGTTCACCCCTCCACTTT. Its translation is CASSLSGQGGGSPLHF.

This CDR3 reads CASKDSRPNYGYTF. The CDR3, as DNA: TGTGCCAGCAAGGACAGCCGGCCTAACTATGGCTACACCTTC. The rearrangement uses TRBV6-5 and TRBJ1-2, with a possible D match to TRBD1 (6 bases). Trimming took off 7 bases at V and 0 bases at J, with 12 bases between the two ends. Germline V gene lookup returns CDR1 MNHEY and CDR2 SVGAGI. The CDR3 consists of 14 residues.

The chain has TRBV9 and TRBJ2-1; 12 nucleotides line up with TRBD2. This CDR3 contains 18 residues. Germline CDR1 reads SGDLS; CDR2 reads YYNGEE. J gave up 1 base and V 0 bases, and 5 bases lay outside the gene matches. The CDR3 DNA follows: TGTGCCAGCAGCGTAGCTCTCGGACTAGCGGGGTCCTACAATGAGCAGTTCTTC. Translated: CASSVALGLAGSYNEQFF.

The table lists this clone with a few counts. CDR3 sequence (DNA): TGTGCCAGTAGGCCCGGACAGCAAGAGACCCAGTACTTC. As protein: CASRPGQQETQYF. The chain employs TRBV19 and TRBJ2-5; a weak D match, TRBD1 (6 bases). CDR1 and CDR2 from the germline V gene are LNHDA and SQIVND (reference sequence). The CDR3 is 13 residues long. Deletions cut 6 bases from V and 2 bases from J, with 10 bases between.

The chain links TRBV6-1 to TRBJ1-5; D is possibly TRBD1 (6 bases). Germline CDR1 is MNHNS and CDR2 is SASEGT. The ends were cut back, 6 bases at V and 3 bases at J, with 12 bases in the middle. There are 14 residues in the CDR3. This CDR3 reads CASRFRGYNQPQHF. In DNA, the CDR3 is TGTGCCAGCAGGTTTAGGGGGTACAATCAGCCCCAGCATTTT.

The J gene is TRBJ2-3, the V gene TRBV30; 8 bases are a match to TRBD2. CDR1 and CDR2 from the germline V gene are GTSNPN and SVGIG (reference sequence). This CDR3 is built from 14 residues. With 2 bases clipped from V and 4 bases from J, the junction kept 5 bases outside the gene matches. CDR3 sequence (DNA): TGTGCCTGGAGTCTCGGGGGGGGGTCAGATACGCAGTATTTT. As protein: CAWSLGGGSDTQYF.

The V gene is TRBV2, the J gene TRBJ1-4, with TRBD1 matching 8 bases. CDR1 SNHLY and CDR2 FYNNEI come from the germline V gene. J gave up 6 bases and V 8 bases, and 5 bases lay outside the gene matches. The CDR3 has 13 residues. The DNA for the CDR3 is TGTGCCAGCCGACAGGGGAGGGATGAAAAACTGTTTTTT. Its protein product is CASRQGRDEKLFF.

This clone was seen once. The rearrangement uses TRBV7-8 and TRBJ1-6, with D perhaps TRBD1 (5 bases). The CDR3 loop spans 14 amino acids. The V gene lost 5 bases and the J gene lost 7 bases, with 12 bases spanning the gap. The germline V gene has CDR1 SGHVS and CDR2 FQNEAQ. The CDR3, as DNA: TGTGCCAGCAGCGTGGGACTGGGGAATTCACCCCTCCACTTT. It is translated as CASSVGLGNSPLHF.

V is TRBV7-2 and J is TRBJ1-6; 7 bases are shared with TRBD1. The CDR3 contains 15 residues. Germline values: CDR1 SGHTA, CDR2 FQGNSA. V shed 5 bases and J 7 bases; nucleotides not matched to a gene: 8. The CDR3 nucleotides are TGTGCCAGCAGCCCGGGACAGAATAAAAATTCACCCCTCCACTTT. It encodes CASSPGQNKNSPLHF.

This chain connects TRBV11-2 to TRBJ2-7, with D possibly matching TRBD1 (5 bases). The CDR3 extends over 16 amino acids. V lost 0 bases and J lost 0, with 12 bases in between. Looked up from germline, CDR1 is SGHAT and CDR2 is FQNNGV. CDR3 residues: CASSLDLGLGSYEQYF. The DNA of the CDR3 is TGTGCCAGCAGCTTAGATCTGGGGCTGGGCTCCTACGAGCAGTACTTC.

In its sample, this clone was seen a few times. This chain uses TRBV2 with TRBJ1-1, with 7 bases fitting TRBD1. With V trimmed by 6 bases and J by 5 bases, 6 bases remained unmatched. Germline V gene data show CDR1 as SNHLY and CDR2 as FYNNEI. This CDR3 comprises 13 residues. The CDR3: CASRADRSTEAFF. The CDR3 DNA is TGTGCCAGCAGGGCGGACAGGAGTACTGAAGCTTTCTTT.

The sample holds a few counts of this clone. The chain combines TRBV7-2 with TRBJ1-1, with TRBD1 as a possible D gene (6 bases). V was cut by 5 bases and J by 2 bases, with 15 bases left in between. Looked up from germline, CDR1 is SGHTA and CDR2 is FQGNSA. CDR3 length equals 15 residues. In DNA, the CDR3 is TGTGCCAGCAGCCCCCGACAGGTTCTAAACACTGAAGCTTTCTTT. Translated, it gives CASSPRQVLNTEAFF.

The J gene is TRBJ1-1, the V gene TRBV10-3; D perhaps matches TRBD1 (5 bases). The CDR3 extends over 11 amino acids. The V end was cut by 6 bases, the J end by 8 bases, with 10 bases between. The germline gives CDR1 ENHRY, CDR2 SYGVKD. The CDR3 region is CAIRSTDEAFF. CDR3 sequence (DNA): TGTGCCATCAGATCGACAGACGAAGCTTTCTTT.

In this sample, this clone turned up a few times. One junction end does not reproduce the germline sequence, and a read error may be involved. The CDR3 spells CAGSPGQGVHNEQFF. CDR3 coding DNA: TGCGCCGGCAGCCCGGGACAGGGAGTCCACAATGAGCAGTTCTTC. The chain links TRBV5-1 to TRBJ2-1; 9 positions match TRBD1. Per germline, CDR1 SGHRS and CDR2 YFSETQ. The CDR3 sequence is 15 residues long.

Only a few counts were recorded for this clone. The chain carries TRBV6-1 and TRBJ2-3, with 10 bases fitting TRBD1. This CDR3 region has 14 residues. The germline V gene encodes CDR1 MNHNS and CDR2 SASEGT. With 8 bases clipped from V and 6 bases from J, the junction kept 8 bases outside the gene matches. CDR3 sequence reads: CASSTGGGVDTQYF. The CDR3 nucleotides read TGTGCCAGCTCGACAGGGGGCGGTGTGGATACGCAGTATTTT.

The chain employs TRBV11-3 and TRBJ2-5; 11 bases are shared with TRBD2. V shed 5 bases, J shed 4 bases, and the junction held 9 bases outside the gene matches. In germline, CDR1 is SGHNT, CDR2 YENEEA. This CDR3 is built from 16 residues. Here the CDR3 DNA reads TGTGCCAGCAGCGAAGATAGCGGGGGGGCCCTAGAGACCCAGTACTTC. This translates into CASSEDSGGALETQYF.

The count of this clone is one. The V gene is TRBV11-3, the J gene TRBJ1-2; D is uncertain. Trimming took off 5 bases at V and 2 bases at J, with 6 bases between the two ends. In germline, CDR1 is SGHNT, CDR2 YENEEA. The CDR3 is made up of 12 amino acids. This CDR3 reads CASSLRNYGYTF. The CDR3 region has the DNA TGTGCCAGCAGCCTCAGAAACTATGGCTACACCTTC.

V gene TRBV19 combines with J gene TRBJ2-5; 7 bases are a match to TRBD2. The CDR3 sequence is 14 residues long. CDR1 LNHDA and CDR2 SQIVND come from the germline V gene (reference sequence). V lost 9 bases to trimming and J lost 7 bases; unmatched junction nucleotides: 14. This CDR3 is CASTLAFGGGTQYF. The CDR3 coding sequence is TGTGCCAGCACCCTGGCTTTCGGCGGGGGGACCCAGTACTTC.

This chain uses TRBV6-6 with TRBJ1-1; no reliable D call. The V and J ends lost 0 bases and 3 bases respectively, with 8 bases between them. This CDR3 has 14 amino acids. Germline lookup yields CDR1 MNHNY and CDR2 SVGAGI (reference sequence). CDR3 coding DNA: TGTGCCAGCAGTTACTCGAAGGGAGACACTGAAGCTTTCTTT. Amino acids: CASSYSKGDTEAFF.

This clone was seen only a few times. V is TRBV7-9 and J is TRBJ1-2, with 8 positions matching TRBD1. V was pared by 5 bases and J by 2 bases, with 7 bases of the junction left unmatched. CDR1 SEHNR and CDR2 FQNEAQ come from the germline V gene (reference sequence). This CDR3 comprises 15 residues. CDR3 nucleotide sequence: TGTGCCAGCAGCCAAGGGGGGACAGGCAACTATGGCTACACCTTC. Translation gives CASSQGGTGNYGYTF. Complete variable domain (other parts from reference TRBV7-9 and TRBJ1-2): DTGVSQNPRHKITKRGQNVTFRCDPISEHNRLYWYRQTLGQGPEFLTYFQNEAQLEKSRLLSDRFSAERPKGSFSTLEIQRTEQGDSAMYLCASSQGGTGNYGYTFGSGTRLTVV.

This CDR3 reads CASSQRDSAYEQYF. CDR3 coding DNA: TGTGCCAGCAGCCAAAGGGACAGCGCCTACGAGCAGTACTTC. V is TRBV5-4 and J is TRBJ2-7, with 7 bases fitting TRBD1. Germline lookup yields CDR1 SGHNT and CDR2 YYREEE (reference sequence). The CDR3 length is 14 residues. The trim removed 4 bases at V and 2 bases at J, leaving 6 bases unmatched.

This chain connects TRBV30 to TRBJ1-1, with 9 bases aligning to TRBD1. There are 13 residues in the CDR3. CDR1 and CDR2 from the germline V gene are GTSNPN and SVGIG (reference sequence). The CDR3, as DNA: TGTGGGAGTCGGGACAGGGTAAACACTGAAGCTTTCTTT. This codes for CGSRDRVNTEAFF.

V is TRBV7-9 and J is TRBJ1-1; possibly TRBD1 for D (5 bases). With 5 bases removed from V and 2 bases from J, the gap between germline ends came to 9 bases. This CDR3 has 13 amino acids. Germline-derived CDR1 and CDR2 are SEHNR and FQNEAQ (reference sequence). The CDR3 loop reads CASSPDSNTEAFF. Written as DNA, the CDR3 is TGTGCCAGCAGCCCCGACAGTAACACTGAAGCTTTCTTT. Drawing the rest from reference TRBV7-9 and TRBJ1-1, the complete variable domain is DTGVSQNPRHKITKRGQNVTFRCDPISEHNRLYWYRQTLGQGPEFLTYFQNEAQLEKSRLLSDRFSAERPKGSFSTLEIQRTEQGDSAMYLCASSPDSNTEAFFGQGTRLTVV.

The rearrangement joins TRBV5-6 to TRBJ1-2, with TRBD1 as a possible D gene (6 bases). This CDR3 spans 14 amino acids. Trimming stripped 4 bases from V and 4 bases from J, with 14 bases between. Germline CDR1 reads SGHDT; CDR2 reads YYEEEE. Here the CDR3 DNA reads TGTGCCAGCAGCCCGGACGGCAGGGGCTATGGCTACACCTTC. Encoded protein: CASSPDGRGYGYTF.

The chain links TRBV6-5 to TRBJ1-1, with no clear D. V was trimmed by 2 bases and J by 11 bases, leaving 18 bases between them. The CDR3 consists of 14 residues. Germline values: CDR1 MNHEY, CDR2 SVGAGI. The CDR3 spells CASSYQRSTTRAFF. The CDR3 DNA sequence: TGTGCCAGCAGTTACCAGCGGAGTACGACGAGGGCTTTCTTT.

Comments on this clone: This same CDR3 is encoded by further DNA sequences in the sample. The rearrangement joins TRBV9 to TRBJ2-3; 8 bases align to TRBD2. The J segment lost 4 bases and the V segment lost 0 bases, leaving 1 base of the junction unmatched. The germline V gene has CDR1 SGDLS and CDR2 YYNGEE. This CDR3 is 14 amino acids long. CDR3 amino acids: CASSVAGGPDTQYF. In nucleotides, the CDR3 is TGTGCCAGCAGCGTAGCGGGGGGGCCAGATACGCAGTATTTT.

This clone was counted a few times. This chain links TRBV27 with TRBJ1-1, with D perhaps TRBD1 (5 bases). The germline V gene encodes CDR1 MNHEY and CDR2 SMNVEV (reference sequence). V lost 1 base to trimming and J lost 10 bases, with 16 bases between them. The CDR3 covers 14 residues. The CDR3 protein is CASSLWLLGPGAFF. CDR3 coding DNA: TGTGCCAGCAGTTTATGGCTCCTGGGGCCCGGAGCTTTCTTT.

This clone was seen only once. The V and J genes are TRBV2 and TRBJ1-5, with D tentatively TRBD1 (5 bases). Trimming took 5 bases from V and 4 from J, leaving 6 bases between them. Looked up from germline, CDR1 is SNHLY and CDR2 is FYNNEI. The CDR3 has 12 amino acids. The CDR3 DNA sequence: TGTGCCAGCAGTCAGGGTAATCAGCCCCAGCATTTT. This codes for CASSQGNQPQHF. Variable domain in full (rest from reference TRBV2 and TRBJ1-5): EPEVTQTPSHQVTQMGQEVILRCVPISNHLYFYWYRQILGQKVEFLVSFYNNEISEKSEIFDDQFSVERPDGSNFTLKIRSTKLEDSAMYFCASSQGNQPQHFGDGTRLSIL.